The 13 T cell receptor beta chains presented below share a single source sample, sequenced in a study of T cell responses to AZD1222 COVID-19 vaccine. Data came from immunoSEQ multiplex PCR; TCRdb stores just in-frame clones and leaves some out. Counted here are approximately 190,000 clones, about 89% occurring once; the ten biggest clones make up 2.5% to 3%. The input for sequencing was peripheral blood, taken on day 0 of MenACWY control vaccination. These receptors were obtained from an adult in good health.

This rearrangement joins TRBV7-7 to TRBJ2-2, with 13 bases identical to TRBD2. The V gene's germline CDR1 is SSHAT and CDR2 FNYEAQ (reference sequence). The CDR3 consists of 17 residues. This CDR3 reads CASGGLAGVGNTGELFF. For the CDR3, the DNA is TGTGCTAGCGGAGGACTAGCGGGAGTAGGGAACACCGGGGAGCTGTTTTTT.

The V and J genes are TRBV28 and TRBJ1-1, with no clear D. Germline values: CDR1 MDHEN, CDR2 SYDVKM. This CDR3 has 11 amino acids. The germline V and J ends were trimmed by 9 bases and 1 base, with 6 bases remaining between them. CDR3 DNA: TGTGCCAGTACAAGGAACACTGAAGCTTTCTTT. Residues: CASTRNTEAFF.

V and J are TRBV3-1 (or the pseudogene TRBV3-2) and TRBJ2-3, with D possibly TRBD2 on 6 matching bases. Trimming shortened V by 0 bases and J by 4 bases, and 14 bases separated the two germline ends. From germline, CDR1 is LGHDT and CDR2 YNNKEL (reference sequence). The CDR3 loop spans 16 amino acids. The CDR3 sequence: CASSQDVREWADTQYF. The CDR3 region has the DNA TGTGCCAGCAGCCAAGACGTCCGGGAGTGGGCAGATACGCAGTATTTT.

The chain carries TRBV4-3 and TRBJ2-3; TRBD2 agrees at 8 bases. The CDR3 loop spans 16 amino acids. Trimming removed 1 base from V and 5 bases from J; junction bases left unmatched: 8. The germline V gene encodes CDR1 LGHNA and CDR2 YSLEER. In DNA, the CDR3 is TGCGCCAGCAGCCAAGCGGTGCGGGGGGCCGGAGATACGCAGTATTTT. Its translation is CASSQAVRGAGDTQYF.

The V call is TRBV19, the J call TRBJ1-6; D not resolved. CDR1 is LNHDA and CDR2 is SQIVND in the germline V gene (reference sequence). V lost 3 bases to trimming and J lost 6 bases, with 9 bases between them. CDR3 length: 14 residues. The CDR3 nucleotides read TGTGCCAGTAGTATCCCGCAGGTTAATTCACCCCTCCACTTT. It specifies CASSIPQVNSPLHF.

The chain links TRBV7-8 to TRBJ2-7; 9 positions match TRBD1. Per germline, CDR1 SGHVS and CDR2 FQNEAQ. The CDR3 extends over 15 amino acids. Trimming took 1 base from V and 2 from J; bases not matched to a gene: 3. CDR3: CASSLGQGETYEQYF. The CDR3 region has the DNA TGTGCCAGCAGCTTAGGACAGGGGGAAACCTACGAGCAGTACTTC.

The CDR3 loop reads CATSRDAGGGLYNEQFF. The CDR3 nucleotides read TGTGCCACCAGCAGAGATGCGGGTGGGGGGTTATACAATGAGCAGTTCTTC. The V gene is TRBV15, the J gene TRBJ2-1; perhaps TRBD2 as D (6 bases). V lost 0 bases and J 4 bases, leaving 16 bases between the germline ends. CDR1 and CDR2 (germline): LNHNV, YYDKDF (reference sequence). The CDR3 extends over 17 amino acids.

This clone was detected only once. The rearrangement joins TRBV12-3 or TRBV12-4 to TRBJ2-2; the match to TRBD1 covers 8 bases. The CDR3 sequence is 12 residues long. The CDR3 sequence is CAQGANTGELFF. The CDR3 bases are TGTGCACAGGGGGCGAACACCGGGGAGCTGTTTTTT.

The chain joins TRBV21-1 to TRBJ2-3; the table assigns TRBD2, which was not confirmed against the DNA. TRBV21-1 has pseudogene status. This CDR3 comprises 19 residues. This chain's CDR3 is CASSKALAGGPLHTDTQYF. The CDR3, as DNA: TGTGCCAGCAGCAAAGCTCTAGCGGGAGGGCCTTTGCACACAGATACGCAGTATTTT.

The chain couples TRBV20-1 to TRBJ2-1; possible D gene TRBD2, 6 bases. Germline V gives CDR1 DFQATT, CDR2 SNEGSKA (reference sequence). V was pared by 3 bases and J by 7 bases, with 16 bases between. This CDR3 is 14 amino acids long. The CDR3 loop is CSASGGTFLNEQFF. The CDR3 region has the DNA TGCAGTGCTAGTGGCGGGACCTTCTTGAATGAGCAGTTCTTC.

The gene calls are TRBV6-2 or TRBV6-3 and TRBJ2-1, with 11 bases aligning to TRBD2. CDR1 MNHEY and CDR2 SVGEGT come from the germline V gene. The V gene end was trimmed by 3 bases and the J gene end by 8 bases; junction bases not matched to a gene: 6. The CDR3 covers 15 residues. The CDR3 bases are TGTGCCAGCAGTTATCGACTAGCGGGGCGGGATGAGCAGTTCTTC. This sequence encodes CASSYRLAGRDEQFF.

The chain employs TRBV27 and TRBJ1-1, with a weak D call TRBD1 (5 bases). The CDR3 runs 14 residues. CDR1 and CDR2 (germline): MNHEY, SMNVEV (reference sequence). V was cut by 3 bases and J by 8 bases, with 16 bases left in between. The DNA for the CDR3 is TGTGCCAGCAGTTTCCAGGGCCGGGGTTCCGAAGCTTTCTTT. Its translation: CASSFQGRGSEAFF.

This chain uses TRBV5-1 with TRBJ1-2; D remains ambiguous. Germline V lookup: CDR1 SGHRS, CDR2 YFSETQ. With 0 bases removed from V and 0 bases from J, the gap between germline ends came to 6 bases. The CDR3 is made up of 14 amino acids. The CDR3 sequence: CASSLDRANYGYTF. Written as DNA, the CDR3 is TGCGCCAGCAGCTTGGACAGAGCTAACTATGGCTACACCTTC.